This TCR beta chain stems from a study of neurological immune-mediated disorders (dated by TCRdb to between 2018 and 2021). Background on the whole study: Peripheral blood TCR-beta repertoires from HTLV-I-associated myelopathy (HAM/TSP) patients, multiple sclerosis patients and healthy controls were compared by UMI-based sequencing. Of the approximately 68 subjects in the cohort, around 15 were HAM/TSP patients, about 34 were multiple sclerosis patients, and approximately 20 were healthy controls. Longitudinal HAM/TSP and healthy donors were sampled at 3 time-points each (roughly 3-45 month intervals). The roughly 99 TCR-beta libraries covered PBMC samples along with longitudinal samples, technical triplicates, and paired sorted CD4+ and CD8+ T-cell subsets.

In its sample, this clonotype was seen many times. Its specific antigen is unknown. No base quality values were provided; no much bigger clone lies one nucleotide off. cDNA synthesis used template-switch 5'RACE with a primer carrying a 10-nucleotide random unique molecular identifier tagging each TCR transcript. Over 180 million TCR-beta sequences, covering 15-18 subjects, were produced in each sequencing run. Total RNA was extracted with the RNeasy kit. TCR-beta VDJ regions were amplified with primers for the TCR constant region and the 5'RACE anchor, using the KAPA Real-time Library Amplification kit. A first PCR added sample indexes and Illumina adaptors, after which a second PCR increased the library yield. After Ampure bead purification, the roughly 650 bp TCR product was size-selected on a 2% E-gel SizeSelection system. Before pooling, libraries had their quality checked on a Bioanalyzer, their concentration measured with Qubit, and their quantity determined with the Kapa Library Quantification kit. Paired-end 2 x 150 bp sequencing of the libraries was performed on an Illumina HiSeq 2500. To increase sequence diversity, roughly 24-31% phiX was spiked into each library pool. In the original analysis: The UMI-based MiGEC pipeline processed quality-filtered reads and removed over 75% of raw TCR sequences during error correction. VDJ genes were aligned to IMGT germline references, and each clonotype was defined by a unique CDR3 amino acid sequence together with V-J genes. Clonal expansion, Shannon diversity and CDR3 relatedness were evaluated with VDJtools (CalcPairwiseDistances, ClusterSamples), while phylogenetic trees were built in CLCbio workbench. Clones with at least 8 unique UMIs were defined as expanded, with this threshold being based on coefficient-of-variation modelling across technical triplicates. The raw public data were reprocessed by TCRdb itself: fastp quality trimming at Q25, MiXCR clonotype calling, in-frame beta chains only. Each entry is one CDR3 protein sequence, shown with its most common DNA and genes. The V and J calls and clone size come from TCRdb's table, not from the authors' own analysis. Within this sample are 85,000 to 110,000 distinct CDR3 sequences, with approximately 11% of them counted one time only. Approximately 3.3% of the sample belongs to the ten largest clones.

Sample time point, as interpreted from the label and publication: longitudinal time-point 3. Unsorted PBMC libraries were generated from 2 million PBMCs stored in RNAlater at -80 °C until RNA extraction. Peripheral blood was subjected to Ficoll-Hypaque density gradient centrifugation to isolate PBMCs, which were then cryopreserved in liquid nitrogen. Overall results and qualifications from the work: The highest TCR clonal expansion was observed in HAM/TSP patients, whereas the lowest was observed in MS patients, even when compared with healthy controls. Across subjects, expanded clones never shared an identical CDR3 amino acid sequence, which suggests that the TCR-beta repertoires in every group were private.

The CDR1 and CDR2 encoded by the germline V gene are ENHRY and SYGVKD. Reading from cysteine to phenylalanine, the CDR3 counts 14 amino acids. Here the CDR3 DNA is all that survives: 42 bases in frame from base 1. At the junction V is shortened by 10 bases and J by 4 bases; bases outside the gene matches: 7. The clonotype comes from a female donor with HTLV-1-associated myelopathy (HAM/TSP). Input material: PBMCs. The receptor chain draws on TRBV10-3 and TRBJ2-3; TRBD1 aligns with 11 central bases. The DNA reads TGTGCCACCGCGGCGGGACAGGGGGCAGATACGCAGTATTTT. Its translation is CATAAGQGADTQYF.